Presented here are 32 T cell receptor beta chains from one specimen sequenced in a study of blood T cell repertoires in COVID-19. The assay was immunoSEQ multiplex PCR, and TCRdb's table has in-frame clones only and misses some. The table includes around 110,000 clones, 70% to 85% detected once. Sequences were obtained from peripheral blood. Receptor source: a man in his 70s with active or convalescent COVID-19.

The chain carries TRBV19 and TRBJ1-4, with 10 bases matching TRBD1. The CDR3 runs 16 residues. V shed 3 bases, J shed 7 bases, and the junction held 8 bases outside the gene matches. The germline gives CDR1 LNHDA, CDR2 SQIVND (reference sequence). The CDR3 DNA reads TGTGCCAGTAGTATGGGACAGGGGTCAGGTGGTGAAAAACTGTTTTTT. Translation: CASSMGQGSGGEKLFF.

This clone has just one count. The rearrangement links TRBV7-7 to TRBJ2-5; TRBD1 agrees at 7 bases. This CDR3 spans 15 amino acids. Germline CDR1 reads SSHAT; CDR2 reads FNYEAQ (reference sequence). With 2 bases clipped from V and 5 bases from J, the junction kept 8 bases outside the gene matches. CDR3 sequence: CASSLSQGNGETQYF. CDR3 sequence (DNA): TGTGCCAGCAGCTTATCACAGGGGAATGGGGAGACCCAGTACTTC.

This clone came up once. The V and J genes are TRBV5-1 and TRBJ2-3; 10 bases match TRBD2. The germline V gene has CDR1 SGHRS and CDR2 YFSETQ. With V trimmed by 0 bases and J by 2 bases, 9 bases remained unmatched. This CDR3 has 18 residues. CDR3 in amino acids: CASSLASGSGGATDTQYF. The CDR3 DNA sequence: TGCGCCAGCAGCTTGGCTAGCGGGAGTGGAGGGGCCACAGATACGCAGTATTTT.

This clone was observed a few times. The CDR3 reads CASSNRDSAYEQYF. CDR3 coding DNA: TGTGCCAGCAGTAACCGGGACAGCGCCTACGAGCAGTACTTC. The J gene is TRBJ2-7, the V gene TRBV6-5; 7 bases match TRBD1. CDR3 length: 14 amino acids. Per germline, CDR1 MNHEY and CDR2 SVGAGI. V dropped 5 bases and J dropped 2; count of bases not matched to a gene: 6.

In nucleotides, the CDR3 is TGTGCCAGCAGCCAAGTACGGGAGGGGAATGAGCAGTTCTTC. The encoded protein is CASSQVREGNEQFF. The chain couples TRBV4-2 to TRBJ2-1; 8 bases match TRBD2. The V gene end was trimmed by 1 base and the J gene end by 7 bases; junction bases not matched to a gene: 3. The CDR3 extends over 14 amino acids. Germline lookup yields CDR1 LGHNA and CDR2 YNFKEQ.

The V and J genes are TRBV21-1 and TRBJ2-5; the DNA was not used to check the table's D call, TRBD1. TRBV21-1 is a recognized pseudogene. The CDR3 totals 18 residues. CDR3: CASSQVRTGGHRTETQYF. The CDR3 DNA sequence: TGTGCCAGCAGCCAGGTACGGACAGGGGGCCACCGTACAGAGACCCAGTACTTC.

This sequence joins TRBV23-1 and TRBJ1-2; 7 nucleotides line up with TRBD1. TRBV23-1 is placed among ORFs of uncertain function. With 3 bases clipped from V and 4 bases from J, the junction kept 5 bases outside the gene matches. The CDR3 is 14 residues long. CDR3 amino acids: CASSQFDRAYGYTF. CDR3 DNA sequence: TGCGCCAGCAGTCAGTTCGACAGGGCCTATGGCTACACCTTC.

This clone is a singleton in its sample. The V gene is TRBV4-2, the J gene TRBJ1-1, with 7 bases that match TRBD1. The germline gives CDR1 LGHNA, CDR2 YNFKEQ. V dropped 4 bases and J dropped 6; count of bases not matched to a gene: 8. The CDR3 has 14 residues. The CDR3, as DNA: TGTGCCAGCAGCCTCGACAGGGAGACCCCTGAAGCTTTCTTT. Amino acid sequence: CASSLDRETPEAFF.

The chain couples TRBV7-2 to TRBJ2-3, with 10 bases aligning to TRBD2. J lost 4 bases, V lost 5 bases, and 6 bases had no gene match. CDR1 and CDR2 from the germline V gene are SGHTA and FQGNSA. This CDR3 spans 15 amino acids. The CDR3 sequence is CASSGSGGAADTQYF. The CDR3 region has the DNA TGTGCCAGCAGCGGGAGCGGGGGGGCCGCAGATACGCAGTATTTT.

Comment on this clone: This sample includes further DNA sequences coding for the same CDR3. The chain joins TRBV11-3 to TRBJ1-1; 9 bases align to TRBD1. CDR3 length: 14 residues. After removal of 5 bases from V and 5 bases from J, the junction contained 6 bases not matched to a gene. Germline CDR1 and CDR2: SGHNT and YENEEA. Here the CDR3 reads CASSTPGTGTEAFF. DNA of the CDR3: TGTGCCAGCAGCACTCCCGGGACAGGGACTGAAGCTTTCTTT.

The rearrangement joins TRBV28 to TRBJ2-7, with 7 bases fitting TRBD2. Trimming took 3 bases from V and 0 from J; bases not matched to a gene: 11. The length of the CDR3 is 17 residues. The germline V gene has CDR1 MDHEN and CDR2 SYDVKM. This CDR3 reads CASSFTLLAYSSYEQYF. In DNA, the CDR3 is TGTGCCAGCAGTTTCACCCTACTAGCGTACAGCTCCTACGAGCAGTACTTC. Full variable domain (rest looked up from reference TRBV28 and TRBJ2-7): DVKVTQSSRYLVKRTGEKVFLECVQDMDHENMFWYRQDPGLGLRLIYFSYDVKMKEKGDIPEGYSVSREKKERFSLILESASTNQTSMYLCASSFTLLAYSSYEQYFGPGTRLTVT.

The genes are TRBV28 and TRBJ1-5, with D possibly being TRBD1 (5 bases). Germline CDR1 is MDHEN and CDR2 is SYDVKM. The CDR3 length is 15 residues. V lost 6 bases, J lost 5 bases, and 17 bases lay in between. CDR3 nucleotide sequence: TGTGCCAGCAGCCCGGGCCACGGGGGGTATCAGCCCCAGCATTTT. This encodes CASSPGHGGYQPQHF.

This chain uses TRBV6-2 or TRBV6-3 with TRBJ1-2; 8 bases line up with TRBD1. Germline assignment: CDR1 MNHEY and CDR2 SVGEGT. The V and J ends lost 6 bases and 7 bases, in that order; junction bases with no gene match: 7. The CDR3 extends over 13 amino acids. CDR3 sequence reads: CASSKRTGFGYTF. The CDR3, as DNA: TGTGCCAGCAGCAAACGGACAGGGTTTGGCTACACCTTC.

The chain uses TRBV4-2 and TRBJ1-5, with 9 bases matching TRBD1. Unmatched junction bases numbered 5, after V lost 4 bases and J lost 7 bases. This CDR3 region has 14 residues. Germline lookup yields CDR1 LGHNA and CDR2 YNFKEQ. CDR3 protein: CASSPGQGRQPQHF. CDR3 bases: TGTGCCAGCAGCCCCGGACAGGGGAGACAGCCCCAGCATTTT.

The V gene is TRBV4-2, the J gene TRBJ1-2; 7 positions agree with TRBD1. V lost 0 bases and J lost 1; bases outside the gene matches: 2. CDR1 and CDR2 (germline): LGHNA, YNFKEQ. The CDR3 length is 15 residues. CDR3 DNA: TGTGCCAGCAGCCAAGAATGGGACAGTAACTATGGCTACACCTTC. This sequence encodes CASSQEWDSNYGYTF.

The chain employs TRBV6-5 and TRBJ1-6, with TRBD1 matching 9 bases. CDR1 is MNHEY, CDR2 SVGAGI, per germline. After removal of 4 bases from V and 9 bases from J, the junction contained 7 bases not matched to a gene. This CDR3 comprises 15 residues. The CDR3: CASSSGQGNTSPLHF. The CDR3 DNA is TGTGCCAGCAGTTCGGGACAGGGTAATACTTCACCCCTCCACTTT.

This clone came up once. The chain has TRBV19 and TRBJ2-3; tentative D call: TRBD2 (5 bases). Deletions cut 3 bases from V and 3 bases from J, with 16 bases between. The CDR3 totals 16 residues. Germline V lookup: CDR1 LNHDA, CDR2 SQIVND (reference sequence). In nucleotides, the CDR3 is TGTGCCAGTAGTATGGGGTCCCTAGCTTATACAGATACGCAGTATTTT. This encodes CASSMGSLAYTDTQYF.

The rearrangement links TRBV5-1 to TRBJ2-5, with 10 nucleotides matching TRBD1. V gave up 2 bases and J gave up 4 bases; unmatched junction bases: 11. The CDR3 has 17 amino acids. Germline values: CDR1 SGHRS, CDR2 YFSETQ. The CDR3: CASSFGLSTGGLETQYF. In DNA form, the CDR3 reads TGCGCCAGCAGCTTTGGCCTATCGACAGGGGGCCTAGAGACCCAGTACTTC.

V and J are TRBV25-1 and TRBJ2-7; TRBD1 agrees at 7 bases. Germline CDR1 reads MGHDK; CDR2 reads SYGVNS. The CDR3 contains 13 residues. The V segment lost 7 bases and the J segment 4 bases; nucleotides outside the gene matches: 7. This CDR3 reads CASTGQIDYEQYF. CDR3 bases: TGTGCCAGCACGGGACAGATTGATTACGAGCAGTACTTC.

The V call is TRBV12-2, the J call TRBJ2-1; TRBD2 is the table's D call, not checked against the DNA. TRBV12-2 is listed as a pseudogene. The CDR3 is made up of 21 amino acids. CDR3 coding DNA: TGTGCAAGTCGCTTGCCCGGGACTTCCCTTGTCCCCTGGCGCTCCTACAATGAGCAGTTCTTC. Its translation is CASRLPGTSLVPWRSYNEQFF.

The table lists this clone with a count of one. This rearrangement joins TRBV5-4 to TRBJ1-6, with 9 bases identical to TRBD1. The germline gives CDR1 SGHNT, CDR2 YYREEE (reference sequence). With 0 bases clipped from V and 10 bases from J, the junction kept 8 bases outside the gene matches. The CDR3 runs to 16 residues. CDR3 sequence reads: CASSLAVGQGGSPLHF. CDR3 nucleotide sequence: TGTGCCAGCAGCTTGGCCGTGGGACAGGGAGGGTCACCCCTCCACTTT.

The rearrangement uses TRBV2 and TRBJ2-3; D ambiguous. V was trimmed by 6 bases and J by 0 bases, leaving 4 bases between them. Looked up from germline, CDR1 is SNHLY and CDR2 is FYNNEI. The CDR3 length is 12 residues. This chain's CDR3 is CASSQSTDTQYF. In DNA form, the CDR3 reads TGTGCCAGCAGCCAGAGCACAGATACGCAGTATTTT.

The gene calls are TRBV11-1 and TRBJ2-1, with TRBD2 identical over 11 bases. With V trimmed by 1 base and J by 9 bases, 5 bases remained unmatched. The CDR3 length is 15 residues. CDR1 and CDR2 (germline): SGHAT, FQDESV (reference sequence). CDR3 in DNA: TGTGCCAGCAGCTTAGGTAGCGGGGGGGCCAGTGAGCAGTTCTTC. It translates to CASSLGSGGASEQFF.

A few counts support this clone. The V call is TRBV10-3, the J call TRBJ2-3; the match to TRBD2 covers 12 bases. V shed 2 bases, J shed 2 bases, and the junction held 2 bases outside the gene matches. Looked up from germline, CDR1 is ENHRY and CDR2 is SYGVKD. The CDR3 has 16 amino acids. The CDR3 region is CAISEGLAGTTDTQYF. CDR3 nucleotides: TGTGCCATCAGTGAGGGACTAGCGGGGACCACAGATACGCAGTATTTT.

The CDR3 DNA follows: TGTGCCAGCAGCTCCCGGAGCTCCTACAATGAGCAGTTCTTC. It yields the protein CASSSRSSYNEQFF. J is TRBJ2-1 and V is TRBV5-4; D is ambiguous. There are 14 residues in the CDR3. In germline, CDR1 is SGHNT, CDR2 YYREEE (reference sequence). The V end was cut by 3 bases, the J end by 0 bases, with 7 bases between.

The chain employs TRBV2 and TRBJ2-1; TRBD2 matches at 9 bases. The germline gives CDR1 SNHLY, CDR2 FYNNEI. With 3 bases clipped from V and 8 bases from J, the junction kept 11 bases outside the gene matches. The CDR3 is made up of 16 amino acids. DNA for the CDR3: TGTGCCAGCAGTGATGGGCGGGGGGGATTTTCGGATGAGCAGTTCTTC. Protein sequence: CASSDGRGGFSDEQFF.

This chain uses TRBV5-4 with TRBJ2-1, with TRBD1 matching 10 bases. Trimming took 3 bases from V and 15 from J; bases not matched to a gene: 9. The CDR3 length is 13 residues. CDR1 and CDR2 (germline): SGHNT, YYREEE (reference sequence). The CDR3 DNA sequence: TGTGCCAGCAGCTCACCAGGGACAGGGGAACTGTTCTTC. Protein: CASSSPGTGELFF. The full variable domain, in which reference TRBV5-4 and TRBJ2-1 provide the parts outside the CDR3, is ETGVTQSPTHLIKTRGQQVTLRCSSQSGHNTVSWYQQALGQGPQFIFQYYREEENGRGNFPPRFSGLQFPNYSSELNVNALELDDSALYLCASSSPGTGELFFGPGTRLTVL.

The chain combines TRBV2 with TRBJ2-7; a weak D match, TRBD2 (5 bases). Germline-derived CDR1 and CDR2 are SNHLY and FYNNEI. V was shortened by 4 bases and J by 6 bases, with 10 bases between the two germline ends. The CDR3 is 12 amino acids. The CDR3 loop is CASSARAAEQYF. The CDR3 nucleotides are TGTGCCAGCAGTGCGAGGGCTGCCGAGCAGTACTTC.

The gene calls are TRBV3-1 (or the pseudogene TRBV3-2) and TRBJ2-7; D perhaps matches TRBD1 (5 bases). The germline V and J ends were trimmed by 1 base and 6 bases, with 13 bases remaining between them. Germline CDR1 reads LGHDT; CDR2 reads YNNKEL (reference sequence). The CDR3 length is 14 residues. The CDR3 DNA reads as TGTGCCAGCAGCCAAGTTAGGGGAAGGGGCGAGCAGTACTTC. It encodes CASSQVRGRGEQYF.

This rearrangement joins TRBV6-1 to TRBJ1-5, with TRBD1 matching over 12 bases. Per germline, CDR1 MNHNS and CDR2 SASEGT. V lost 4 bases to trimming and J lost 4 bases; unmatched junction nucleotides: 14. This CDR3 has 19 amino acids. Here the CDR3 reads CASSGEGGTGGFGNQPQHF. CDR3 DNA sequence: TGTGCCAGCAGTGGAGAGGGCGGGACAGGGGGCTTTGGAAATCAGCCCCAGCATTTT.

CDR3 in amino acids: CASSRTGVSNQPQHF. CDR3 bases: TGTGCCAGCAGCCGAACAGGGGTCAGCAATCAGCCCCAGCATTTT. V is TRBV2 and J is TRBJ1-5; 7 nucleotides line up with TRBD1. Trimming at V came to 6 bases and at J to 1 base, leaving 6 bases not matched to a gene. Germline CDR1 is SNHLY and CDR2 is FYNNEI. This CDR3 spans 15 amino acids.

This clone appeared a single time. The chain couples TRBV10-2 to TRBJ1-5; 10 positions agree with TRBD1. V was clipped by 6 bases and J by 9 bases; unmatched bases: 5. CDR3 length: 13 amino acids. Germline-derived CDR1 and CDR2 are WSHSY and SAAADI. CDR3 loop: CASSPGQGLPQHF. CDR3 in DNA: TGCGCCAGCAGCCCGGGACAGGGGTTGCCCCAGCATTTT.